These 12 T cell receptor beta chains came from one sample sequenced in a study of blood T cell repertoires in COVID-19. Libraries were prepared by immunoSEQ multiplex PCR; TCRdb keeps only in-frame clonotypes and omits some of them. This sample yields around 81,000 clones, of which 88% are seen a single time; around 5% belongs to the top ten. The sequencing sample was made of peripheral blood. The receptors here all came from an elderly woman with acute or convalescent COVID-19.

This chain connects TRBV4-2 to TRBJ2-7; 10 positions agree with TRBD1. Trimming took 0 bases from V and 3 from J; bases not matched to a gene: 2. Germline V gene lookup returns CDR1 LGHNA and CDR2 YNFKEQ. The CDR3 contains 15 residues. CDR3 sequence reads: CASSQDRDRGYEQYF. The CDR3, as DNA: TGTGCCAGCAGCCAAGATAGGGACAGGGGCTACGAGCAGTACTTC.

The chain links TRBV7-2 to TRBJ1-1; 7 bases match TRBD1. The CDR3 sequence is 16 residues long. Germline lookup yields CDR1 SGHTA and CDR2 FQGNSA. The trim removed 5 bases at V and 0 bases at J, leaving 9 bases unmatched. CDR3 DNA: TGTGCCAGCAGCATCCGGGACAGAGTAATGAACACTGAAGCTTTCTTT. Residues: CASSIRDRVMNTEAFF.

The rearrangement joins TRBV5-4 to TRBJ2-3; a possible D gene is TRBD1 (6 bases). CDR1 and CDR2 (germline): SGHNT, YYREEE (reference sequence). The V end was cut by 3 bases, the J end by 0 bases, with 11 bases between. The CDR3 length is 15 residues. In DNA, the CDR3 is TGTGCCAGCAGCTCCGGGACAACCAGCACAGATACGCAGTATTTT. Protein sequence: CASSSGTTSTDTQYF.

This rearrangement joins TRBV4-1 to TRBJ2-5; D is uncertain. CDR3 length: 15 amino acids. V was pared by 0 bases and J by 2 bases, with 10 bases between. The germline CDR1 and CDR2 sequences are MGHRA and YSYEKL. The CDR3 loop is CASSQDRQTQETQYF. The CDR3 nucleotides are TGCGCCAGCAGCCAAGATAGGCAGACTCAAGAGACCCAGTACTTC.

This clone was seen a few times. V and J are TRBV12-3 or TRBV12-4 and TRBJ2-2; TRBD2 is a possible D gene (5 bases). The V end lost 1 base, the J end lost 10 bases, and 10 bases lay between the germline ends. CDR3 size: 13 residues. The CDR3 loop reads CASSLGPAEELFF. In DNA form, the CDR3 reads TGTGCCAGCAGTTTAGGGCCAGCGGAGGAGCTGTTTTTT.

V and J are TRBV6-5 and TRBJ2-7; D may be TRBD1 (6 bases). The CDR3 length is 16 residues. The germline V gene encodes CDR1 MNHEY and CDR2 SVGAGI. Trimming took 2 bases from V and 2 from J, leaving 16 bases between them. The CDR3 DNA reads TGTGCCAGCAGTTACATGGGGTCGACAGGACCCTACGAGCAGTACTTC. This translates into CASSYMGSTGPYEQYF.

This sequence joins TRBV12-3 or TRBV12-4 and TRBJ1-1; the D is unclear. The CDR3 has 11 amino acids. Trimming cost V 5 bases and J 6 bases, with 7 bases left between them. The CDR3: CASSRESEAFF. In nucleotides, the CDR3 is TGTGCCAGCAGTCGGGAGTCTGAAGCTTTCTTT.

This clone came up a few times. The rearrangement joins TRBV9 to TRBJ2-3; possible D gene TRBD1, 6 bases. Germline V lookup: CDR1 SGDLS, CDR2 YYNGEE. This CDR3 spans 16 amino acids. V was cut by 0 bases and J by 1 base, with 12 bases left in between. The CDR3 spells CASSVEVGAGTDTQYF. In nucleotides, the CDR3 is TGTGCCAGCAGCGTAGAAGTGGGGGCCGGCACAGATACGCAGTATTTT.

The chain couples TRBV7-6 to TRBJ2-6, with D uncertain. V was cut by 5 bases and J by 1 base, with 12 bases left in between. The CDR3 extends over 16 amino acids. From germline, CDR1 is SGHVS and CDR2 FNYEAQ. The CDR3 DNA reads as TGTGCCAGCAGCCCTCAGTCGGGTTCTGGGGCCAACGTCCTGACTTTC. It is translated as CASSPQSGSGANVLTF. The full variable domain, rest sourced from reference TRBV7-6 and TRBJ2-6, is GAGVSQSPRYKVTKRGQDVALRCDPISGHVSLYWYRQALGQGPEFLTYFNYEAQQDKSGLPNDRFSAERPEGSISTLTIQRTEQRDSAMYRCASSPQSGSGANVLTFGAGSRLTVL.

The genes are TRBV6-1 and TRBJ2-1; 10 bases match TRBD2. CDR3 length: 16 residues. Per the germline V gene, CDR1 is MNHNS and CDR2 is SASEGT. V was pared by 1 base and J by 3 bases, with 3 bases of the junction left unmatched. The CDR3 DNA follows: TGTGCCAGCAGTGAAGAACTAGCGGGGTACTACAATGAGCAGTTCTTC. This translates into CASSEELAGYYNEQFF.

The rearrangement links TRBV28 to TRBJ1-3; 7 nucleotides align to TRBD1. The germline CDR1 and CDR2 sequences are MDHEN and SYDVKM. Trimming took 9 bases from V and 4 from J; bases not matched to a gene: 3. CDR3 size: 12 residues. CDR3 sequence: CASKQGGNTIYF. The CDR3 region has the DNA TGTGCCAGTAAACAGGGGGGAAACACCATATATTTT.

The genes are TRBV10-2 and TRBJ1-2; D not certain. V was pared by 2 bases and J by 2 bases, with 9 bases between. CDR1 is WSHSY and CDR2 is SAAADI in the germline V gene. The CDR3 spans 14 residues. DNA for the CDR3: TGCGCCAGCAGTGAGCATGGGCAGAACTATGGCTACACCTTC. Translation: CASSEHGQNYGYTF.